These T cell receptor beta chains were read from a single sample in a study of CD8 T cells in ankylosing spondylitis. MiXCR, run by TCRdb on the 5' RACE reads, gives a single entry per CDR3 protein. The sample consists of about 360,000 distinct CDR3 sequences, 14% to 15% of them appearing once. The specimen was blood, either unsorted or a sorted T cell fraction (not recorded which). The receptors stem from a male donor with ankylosing spondylitis or in good health (not recorded which). The CDR3 runs from the conserved cysteine through the conserved F or W. A D gene is named only where the DNA matches it firmly. The listing skips clone size in some rows; elsewhere it reads once, few, many or a size class.

many	TRBJ2-1	TRBV10-3	NA	CAISGPGQAYNEQFF	TGTGCCATCAGCGGTCCGGGACAAGCGTACAATGAGCAGTTCTTC
NA	TRBJ2-5	TRBV11-2	TRBD2	CASSLVVLAGGLGRETQYF	TGTGCCAGCAGCTTAGTAGTACTAGCGGGGGGGCTCGGGCGAGAGACCCAGTACTTC
NA	TRBJ1-1	TRBV6-1	NA	CASTLQKDTEAFF	TGTGCCAGCACCCTACAGAAAGACACTGAAGCTTTCTTT
many	TRBJ2-1	TRBV20-1	TRBD2	CSARSEIGTSGRISYNEQFF	TGCAGTGCTAGGAGCGAGATTGGGACTAGCGGGAGGATCTCCTACAATGAGCAGTTCTTC
few	TRBJ1-6	TRBV4-1	NA	CASSQDRVGPLHF	TGCGCCAGCAGCCAAGATAGGGTTGGGCCCCTCCACTTT
NA	TRBJ2-3	TRBV7-9	NA	CASSLDGGDTQYF	TGTGCCAGCAGCTTAGACGGGGGAGATACGCAGTATTTT
NA	TRBJ2-7	TRBV7-2	NA	CASSLDGGPYEQYF	TGTGCCAGCAGCTTAGATGGCGGCCCCTACGAGCAGTACTTC
few	TRBJ2-1	TRBV7-9	TRBD1	CASSLTGAYNEQFF	TGTGCCAGCAGCTTGACAGGGGCGTACAATGAGCAGTTCTTC
NA	TRBJ2-7	TRBV3-1	NA	CASSQGLPGYEQYF	TGTGCCAGCAGCCAGGGACTCCCGGGCTACGAGCAGTACTTC
many	TRBJ2-1	TRBV5-6	TRBD2	CASSSGASGFNEQFF	TGTGCCAGCAGCTCTGGTGCTAGCGGGTTCAATGAGCAGTTCTTC
many	TRBJ2-2	TRBV5-4	NA	CASTQGSTGELFF	TGTGCCAGCACCCAGGGGAGCACCGGGGAGCTGTTTTTT
many	TRBJ1-1	TRBV7-8	NA	CASSLVYRGSNTEAFF	TGTGCCAGCAGCTTAGTATATCGGGGGTCGAACACTGAAGCTTTCTTT
few	TRBJ2-7	TRBV27	NA	CASSFRGTGARYEQYF	TGTGCCAGCAGTTTTCGGGGTACGGGGGCTCGGTACGAGCAGTACTTC
many	TRBJ2-2	TRBV12-3/TRBV12-4	NA	CASSLISDTGELFF	TGTGCCAGCAGTTTAATCTCTGACACCGGGGAGCTGTTTTTT
NA	TRBJ2-3	TRBV5-6	NA	CASSPGKGGGSSYF	TGTGCCAGCAGCCCCGGTAAAGGAGGGGGCTCCTCCTATTTT
few	TRBJ1-5	TRBV27	TRBD1	CASRDRGYSNQPQHF	TGTGCCAGCCGGGACAGGGGATACAGCAATCAGCCCCAGCATTTT
NA	TRBJ2-3	TRBV10-1	TRBD2	CASSDSGVAGDLQDTQYF	TGCGCCAGCAGTGACTCGGGAGTAGCGGGAGATTTACAAGATACGCAGTATTTT
many	TRBJ2-1	TRBV12-3/TRBV12-4	TRBD2	CATNRGGPYNEQFF	TGTGCCACCAACCGGGGGGGCCCGTACAATGAGCAGTTCTTC
many	TRBJ1-2	TRBV5-1	NA	CASSLSGGIYGYTF	TGCGCCAGCAGCTTGTCGGGAGGGATCTATGGCTACACCTTC
NA	TRBJ2-7	TRBV25-1	NA	CASSDFDATYEQYF	TGTGCCAGCAGTGATTTTGACGCCACCTACGAGCAGTACTTC
many	TRBJ2-7	TRBV2	NA	CASRPGPSHEQYF	TGTGCCAGCAGACCCGGGCCGAGCCACGAGCAGTACTTC
NA	TRBJ2-1	TRBV3-1	TRBD2	CASSQEAGGLNEQFF	TGTGCCAGCAGCCAAGAAGCGGGGGGCCTCAATGAGCAGTTCTTC
few	TRBJ1-1	TRBV29-1	NA	CSVRGQLEAFF	TGCAGCGTGCGCGGACAGCTTGAAGCTTTCTTT
few	TRBJ2-5	TRBV20-1	NA	CSARSSVGQETQYF	TGCAGTGCTAGATCATCCGTTGGACAAGAGACCCAGTACTTC
many	TRBJ2-2	TRBV29-1	NA	CSALGGRNTGELFF	TGCAGCGCCCTCGGGGGGCGGAACACCGGGGAGCTGTTTTTT
many	TRBJ1-2	TRBV12-3/TRBV12-4	TRBD1	CASIQDRRTRGYTF	TGTGCCAGCATCCAGGACAGGAGGACTCGGGGCTACACCTTC
few	TRBJ1-2	TRBV5-1	NA	CASSLGGGGSYTF	TGCGCCAGCAGCTTGGGGGGCGGAGGCAGCTACACCTTC
few	TRBJ1-4	TRBV11-2	NA	CASSLGGSVNEKLFF	TGTGCCAGCAGCTTAGGCGGCAGCGTTAATGAAAAACTGTTTTTT
few	TRBJ1-1	TRBV20-1	NA	CSARIGGKNTEAFF	TGCAGTGCTAGGATTGGGGGAAAGAACACTGAAGCTTTCTTT
NA	TRBJ2-5	TRBV4-2	NA	CASSQVQDIEGETQYF	TGTGCCAGCAGCCAAGTTCAAGACATCGAGGGGGAGACCCAGTACTTC
many	TRBJ2-1	TRBV4-1	NA	CASSQVDLVQYNEQFF	TGCGCCAGCAGCCAAGTCGATCTAGTACAATACAATGAGCAGTTCTTC
few	TRBJ2-3	TRBV11-1	NA	CASSPQGRDTDTQYF	TGTGCCAGCAGCCCCCAGGGGCGGGACACAGATACGCAGTATTTT
NA	TRBJ2-4	TRBV20-1	TRBD1	CSAPIPGQGFYIQYF	TGCAGTGCCCCGATCCCGGGACAGGGTTTCTACATTCAGTACTTC
NA	TRBJ1-6	TRBV6-5	NA	CASISILNSPLHF	TGTGCCAGCATTTCGATACTTAATTCACCCCTCCACTTT
NA	TRBJ1-1	TRBV9	TRBD1	CASSYTTGLNTEAFF	TGTGCCAGCAGCTACACGACAGGGTTGAACACTGAAGCTTTCTTT
few	TRBJ1-4	TRBV12-3/TRBV12-4	NA	CASRGPGRIGEKLFF	TGTGCCAGCAGGGGACCGGGCCGCATAGGGGAAAAACTGTTTTTT
many	TRBJ1-1	TRBV5-1	NA	CASSFQGEAFF	TGCGCCAGCAGCTTCCAGGGTGAAGCTTTCTTT
NA	TRBJ1-3	TRBV3-1	NA	CASGGPGYGNTIYF	TGTGCCAGCGGCGGCCCCGGGTATGGAAACACCATATATTTT
NA	TRBJ2-2	TRBV10-3	TRBD2	CAIRTSGSNTGELFF	TGTGCCATCAGGACTAGCGGGTCGAACACCGGGGAGCTGTTTTTT
few	TRBJ2-2	TRBV7-9	TRBD1	CASSRLGQGTGELFF	TGTGCCAGCAGCCGCCTGGGACAGGGCACCGGGGAGCTGTTTTTT
many	TRBJ2-5	TRBV10-3	TRBD1	CAISEDRDRGETQYF	TGTGCCATCAGTGAGGATCGGGACAGAGGGGAGACCCAGTACTTC